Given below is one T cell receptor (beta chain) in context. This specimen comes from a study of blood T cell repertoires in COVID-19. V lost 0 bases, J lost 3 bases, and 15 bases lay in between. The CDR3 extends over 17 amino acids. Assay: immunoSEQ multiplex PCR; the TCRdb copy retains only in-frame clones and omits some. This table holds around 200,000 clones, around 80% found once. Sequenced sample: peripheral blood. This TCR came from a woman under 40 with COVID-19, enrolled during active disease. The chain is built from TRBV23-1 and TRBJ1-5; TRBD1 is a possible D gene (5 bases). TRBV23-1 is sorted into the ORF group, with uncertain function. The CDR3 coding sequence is TGCGCCAGCAGTCAATCAGTCCCACAGGTGACCAATCAGCCCCAGCATTTT. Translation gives CASSQSVPQVTNQPQHF.